This T cell receptor beta chain was found in a study of cytomegalovirus exposure and HLA in healthy donors (dated 2017 in TCRdb). Background on the whole study: The 650 to 750 repertoires of the first cohort and the roughly 120 validation repertoires were produced on the same platform, according to a later analysis. The study aimed to test whether cataloging public T cell receptors could reveal signatures of past pathogen exposure. Besides the first cohort of 500 to 700 subjects, a separate validation cohort made up of 95 to 150 different subjects was used. High-throughput TCR immunosequencing, statistical association of individual TCRs with disease status, and machine learning were combined to predict cytomegalovirus infection status. Overall results and qualifications from the work: While some public TCRs were present in many individuals, most TCR sequences turned up only very rarely across donors. The study gave a list of some 150 TCR beta chains associated with cytomegalovirus. The classifier was reported to diagnose cytomegalovirus status with high specificity and sensitivity in both the original cohort and the validation cohort. In vitro tests confirmed that a few of the cytomegalovirus-associated TCR beta chains recognize cytomegalovirus antigens. According to the authors, the approach could potentially be generalized to other disease states and immunological phenotypes. Of the cluster scores, 85% to 95% were above 0 in a later analysis, which found that TCRs clustered in the first cohort also tended to co-occur in the 130 or so validation repertoires. A later analysis lacked HLA typing for the validation cohort, so it scored co-occurrence in that cohort across all 130 or so repertoires.

The donors were included in the validation cohort of 90 to 150 subjects, a group kept apart from the roughly 700-subject first cohort. CDR1 SGHRS and CDR2 YFSETQ were looked up in the germline V gene. At the junction V is shortened by 4 bases and J by 3 bases; bases outside the gene matches: 8. The cysteine opens and the phenylalanine closes a CDR3 of 16 amino acids. Only the CDR3 part of the read is kept: 48 bases, read in frame from the first base. Libraries were built with the immunoSEQ multiplex PCR assay. The study's own analysis went as follows. A statistical classification framework was built for diagnosing cytomegalovirus status from the catalog of TCR beta chain sequences. This is the immuneACCESS table as TCRdb keeps it, with only in-frame sequences that have V and J called. A part of the clones is gone; compared with another copy, unresolved V genes explain less than half, and the rest is unexplained. From that table come the V and J calls and clone size; the DNA was used to work out D and trimming. The sample has under 250,000 clones on record, about 90% of them singletons. Around 12% of the sample rests with the top ten.

On this clone itself: Its antigen is currently not known. No qualities accompany the bases; no much larger clone lies one base away.

The chain couples TRBV5-1 to TRBJ2-1; 9 bases in the junction line up with TRBD2. This sequence was found in a man between 18 and 35 years old in good health and CMV-seropositive. The sequencing sample was made of PBMCs. The DNA is as follows: TGCGCCAGCAGCCGGACCTCTAGCGGGGTCTACAATGAGCAGTTCTTC. Translated, it gives CASSRTSSGVYNEQFF.